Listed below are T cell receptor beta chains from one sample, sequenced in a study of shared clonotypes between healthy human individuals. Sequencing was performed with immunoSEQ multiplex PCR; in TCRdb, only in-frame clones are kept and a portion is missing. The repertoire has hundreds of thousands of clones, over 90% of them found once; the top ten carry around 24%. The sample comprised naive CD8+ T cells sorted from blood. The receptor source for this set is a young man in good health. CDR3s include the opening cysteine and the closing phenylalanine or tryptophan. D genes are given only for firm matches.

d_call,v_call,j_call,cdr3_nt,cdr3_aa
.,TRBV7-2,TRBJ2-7,TGTGCCAGCAGCACCCAGGCTAGCCCGACCCCCTACGAGCAGTACTTC,CASSTQASPTPYEQYF
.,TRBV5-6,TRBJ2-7,TGTGCCAGCAGCTTCGGCCAACAACCGTTCTACGAGCAGTACTTC,CASSFGQQPFYEQYF
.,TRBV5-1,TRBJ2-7,TGCGCCAGCAGCCCCGGGACACACGTCTACGAGCAGTACTTC,CASSPGTHVYEQYF
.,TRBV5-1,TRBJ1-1,TGCGCCAGCAGCGTGGGTACCACACAGGAGAAAGAGAACACTGAAGCTTTCTTT,CASSVGTTQEKENTEAFF
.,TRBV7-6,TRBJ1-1,TGTGCCAGCAGCTGGGACCCGAACACTGAAGCTTTCTTT,CASSWDPNTEAFF
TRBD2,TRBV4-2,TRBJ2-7,TGTGCCAGCAGCCAAGAGTGGCCGGGAGGGATCCACGAGCAGTACTTC,CASSQEWPGGIHEQYF
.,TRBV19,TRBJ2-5,TGTGCCAGTAGTATAGACGGGAGTCAAGAGACCCAGTACTTC,CASSIDGSQETQYF
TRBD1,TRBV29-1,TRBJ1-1,TGCAGCGTTGCGGCTAGGGACAGGGAGTTGGCTGAAGCTTTCTTT,CSVAARDRELAEAFF
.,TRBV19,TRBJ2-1,TGTGCCAGTAGTATCGGGGACGGATACAATGAGCAGTTCTTC,CASSIGDGYNEQFF
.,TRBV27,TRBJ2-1,TGTGCCAGCAGTTTATCCCCGGGAACCTACAATGAGCAGTTCTTC,CASSLSPGTYNEQFF